This T cell receptor beta chain was retrieved from a study of T cells in Graves' hyperthyroidism and ophthalmopathy (dated by TCRdb to about 2019). Background on the whole study: Peripheral blood was sampled at the time of initial diagnosis, prior to any treatment. In more than five Graves' hyperthyroidism patients, the study also compared T-cell repertoires from thyroid tissue with T-cell repertoires from blood. Following sampling, methimazole starting at 30 mg daily was given to hyperthyroidism patients, and high-dose intravenous methylprednisolone was given to ophthalmopathy patients. A discovery cohort of roughly 96 patients, approximately 45 with Graves' ophthalmopathy and roughly 59 with stable Graves' hyperthyroidism, was used to find distinguishing TCR V-J signatures. The paper reports TCR Vbeta CDR3 sequencing of some 140 peripheral blood samples: some 41 ophthalmopathy, 70 to 85 hyperthyroidism and around 17 progressor patients. Whether ophthalmopathy could be predicted prospectively was tested in an independent validation cohort made up of under 20 hyperthyroidism patients plus 17 patients who later progressed to ophthalmopathy. The roughly 100 discovery patients were divided at random into training and test sets in a 7:3 ratio. General findings and caveats noted by the study authors: During validation, the model predicted progression to ophthalmopathy a median of about 6.3 months ahead of onset, with around 65% sensitivity and almost 75% specificity. Sample size was not statistically predetermined, and blinding of investigators to group allocation was not performed. Most expanded thyroid clonotypes (frequency above 0.001) were also found in blood, which suggests that blood repertoires may mirror thyroid immune responses. A 13 V-J signature model separated ophthalmopathy from stable hyperthyroidism, with around 90% sensitivity and roughly 84% specificity in cross-validation and 80%/75% in testing.

Stable Graves' hyperthyroidism was defined as no progression to ophthalmopathy during 18 months of follow-up. Hyperthyroidism patients were aged 18 to 65 years and newly diagnosed, with disease duration of less than 2 months. The study excluded patients with uncontrolled infections, other autoimmune diseases, pregnancy or lactation. Diagnoses were established on the basis of clinical symptoms, serum thyroxine and TRAb, thyroid ultrasound, and orbital computed tomography. PBMCs were isolated from about 9.2 ml of fresh peripheral blood by Ficoll-Paque density gradient centrifugation. Total RNA was extracted with Trizol reagent, and quality was checked on an Agilent 2100 Bioanalyzer. The TCR beta CDR3 regions were amplified from the RNA transcripts. A first-round RT-PCR of the TCR CDR3 used the HTBI primer set with the Qiagen OneStep RT-PCR kit. A second multiplex PCR round built the libraries, followed by size selection and purification. The libraries were sequenced on an Illumina HiSeq2000 using paired-end 100 bp reads. The paper's processing steps were these. SOAPnuke was used to process the raw data, throwing out any read that contained adapters or uncalled bases, had a mean Phred below 15, or lacked an exact constant-primer or identifier match. COPE v1.2.5 was used to merge the high-quality paired reads, and each unique nucleotide sequence was defined as a clonotype. MiTCR v1.1 was used to align clonotypes to the IMGT TRBV, TRBD and TRBJ reference segments. The analysis included only V-J combinations with a frequency above 0.0001, which together covered more than 99% of the repertoires. A TCS score was defined as the ratio of F50 (clonal expansion) to E x V (chaos), with BLOSUM62-based TCRdist applied between CDR3 peptides within each V-J. Welch's t-statistics and random forest reduced 500 to 550 V-J features to some 14, which were used in a naive Bayes classifier (R e1071). The similarity between thyroid and blood repertoires was quantified using the Morisita-Horn index. TCRdb's own reprocessing of the public reads used fastp at Q25 and MiXCR and kept productive beta chains. Entries are consolidated by CDR3 protein sequence, retaining the most common genes and DNA. In this record, the V and J calls reflect TCRdb's handling and not the investigators' own analysis. The sample includes hundreds of thousands of distinct CDR3 sequences, with approximately 40% observed a single time. Around 10% of the sample comes from the top ten.

Reading the germline V gene gives CDR1 SQVTM and CDR2 ANQGSEA. Trimmed from V: 4 bases; trimmed from J: 5 bases; junction bases lacking a gene match: 4. From the cysteine up to the phenylalanine, the CDR3 has a length of 12 residues. Only CDR3 DNA remains: 36 bases, in frame from the first base. This clonotype was observed at least ten times. The clone's antigen remains unknown. Base qualities are not provided; no much larger clone lies one nucleotide away. The sequence was collected from a man aged 18-30 years with Graves' hyperthyroidism. The chain was built from TRBV29-1 and TRBJ2-5; 7 middle bases align to TRBD1. What was sequenced was blood. The nucleotide sequence reads as follows: TGCAGCGTTGTGGGGACAGCTGAGACCCAGTACTTC. Its protein product is CSVVGTAETQYF.